The 19 T cell receptor beta chains below were found in one sample sequenced in a study of cytomegalovirus exposure and HLA in healthy donors. This table comes from immunoSEQ multiplex PCR, and its TCRdb copy is limited to in-frame clones, with some not included. This table has some 170,000 clones, 75% to 90% appearing once. Specimen: PBMCs. Receptors were obtained from a young woman in good health and CMV-seronegative.

The V gene is TRBV7-2, the J gene TRBJ1-5, with no clear D. Germline V gene lookup returns CDR1 SGHTA and CDR2 FQGNSA. The length of the CDR3 is 13 residues. Trimming took off 2 bases at V and 5 bases at J, with 7 bases between the two ends. The CDR3 bases are TGTGCCAGCAGCTTAATATCGGATCAGCCCCAGCATTTT. Encoded protein: CASSLISDQPQHF.

This chain connects TRBV15 to TRBJ1-4; D uncertain. Germline V gives CDR1 LNHNV, CDR2 YYDKDF (reference sequence). This CDR3 has 15 amino acids. The germline V and J ends were trimmed by 8 bases and 0 bases, with 13 bases remaining between them. This CDR3 is CATSHPGSTNEKLFF. The CDR3, as DNA: TGTGCCACCTCCCACCCCGGTTCAACTAATGAAAAACTGTTTTTT.

J is TRBJ1-3 and V is TRBV19; no clear D gene. Trimming pared 3 bases from V and 2 bases from J, leaving 5 bases between. The CDR3 has 13 residues. CDR1 and CDR2 from the germline V gene are LNHDA and SQIVND (reference sequence). CDR3: CASSIQTGNTIYF. CDR3 coding DNA: TGTGCCAGTAGTATCCAAACTGGAAACACCATATATTTT. The variable domain in full, with the rest retrieved from reference TRBV19 and TRBJ1-3, is DGGITQSPKYLFRKEGQNVTLSCEQNLNHDAMYWYRQDPGQGLRLIYYSQIVNDFQKGDIAEGYSVSREKKESFPLTVTSAQKNPTAFYLCASSIQTGNTIYFGEGSWLTVV.

This rearrangement joins TRBV13 to TRBJ2-3; TRBD2 is a possible D gene (6 bases). This CDR3 comprises 12 residues. CDR1 is PRHDT and CDR2 is FYEKMQ in the germline V gene (reference sequence). Trimming shortened V by 4 bases and J by 5 bases, and 7 bases separated the two germline ends. CDR3 DNA: TGTGCCAGCAGCTCGGAGGGAGATACGCAGTATTTT. As protein: CASSSEGDTQYF.

The J gene is TRBJ2-6, the V gene TRBV5-4; 7 nucleotides line up with TRBD1. V shed 5 bases, J shed 0 bases, and the junction held 5 bases outside the gene matches. Germline-derived CDR1 and CDR2 are SGHNT and YYREEE (reference sequence). The CDR3 sequence is 16 residues long. CDR3 amino acids: CASRGQYSSGANVLTF. The CDR3 coding sequence is TGTGCCAGCAGGGGACAGTACAGCTCTGGGGCCAACGTCCTGACTTTC.

J is TRBJ1-2 and V is TRBV5-1; D is unclear. From germline, CDR1 is SGHRS and CDR2 YFSETQ. Deletions cut 0 bases from V and 2 bases from J, with 11 bases between. The CDR3 is made up of 15 amino acids. The CDR3 loop reads CASSLGGNRNYGYTF. CDR3 nucleotide sequence: TGCGCCAGCAGCTTGGGCGGAAACCGAAACTATGGCTACACCTTC.

This clone was seen only once. The rearrangement uses TRBV5-6 and TRBJ2-7; TRBD2 might be the D (5 bases). Germline V lookup: CDR1 SGHDT, CDR2 YYEEEE. CDR3 length: 11 residues. The V and J ends lost 4 bases and 3 bases respectively, with 5 bases between them. The CDR3 region has the DNA TGTGCCAGCAGCCGGGGCTACGAGCAGTACTTC. Amino acids: CASSRGYEQYF.

This rearrangement joins TRBV4-2 to TRBJ2-2; 11 bases agree with TRBD1. This CDR3 has 19 amino acids. Trimming at V came to 1 base and at J to 6 bases, leaving 13 bases not matched to a gene. Germline assignment: CDR1 LGHNA and CDR2 YNFKEQ. The CDR3 sequence: CASSQGVWGRTGGPGELFF. Here the CDR3 DNA reads TGTGCCAGCAGCCAAGGAGTTTGGGGGAGGACAGGGGGCCCCGGGGAGCTGTTTTTT.

This clone was seen only once. The V gene is TRBV18, the J gene TRBJ2-2, with 8 bases fitting TRBD1. Germline assignment: CDR1 KGHSH and CDR2 LQKENI. Trimming took 0 bases from V and 6 from J; bases not matched to a gene: 6. The CDR3 contains 16 residues. CDR3 region: CASSPPSGGASGELFF. For the CDR3, the DNA is TGTGCCAGCTCACCACCCTCAGGGGGCGCCTCCGGGGAGCTGTTTTTT.

The chain recombines TRBV29-1 with TRBJ2-5, with 10 bases matching TRBD2. V shed 6 bases and J 4 bases; nucleotides not matched to a gene: 8. The CDR3 is made up of 14 amino acids. Per the germline V gene, CDR1 is SQVTM and CDR2 is ANQGSEA. In DNA, the CDR3 is TGCAGCGTGAGCACTAGCGGGATGGGAGAGACCCAGTACTTC. It is translated as CSVSTSGMGETQYF. The complete variable domain, with remaining parts taken from reference TRBV29-1 and TRBJ2-5, reads SAVISQKPSRDICQRGTSLTIQCQVDSQVTMMFWYRQQPGQSLTLIATANQGSEATYESGFVIDKFPISRPNLTFSTLTVSNMSPEDSSIYLCSVSTSGMGETQYFGPGTRLLVL.

The rearrangement joins TRBV9 to TRBJ1-2; D gene unclear. The CDR3 contains 11 residues. Germline V CDR1 and CDR2: SGDLS, YYNGEE. V dropped 2 bases and J dropped 8 bases, with 7 bases sitting between them. The CDR3 DNA follows: TGTGCCAGCAGCGTGCGGGAGGGCTACACCTTC. Translated, it gives CASSVREGYTF.

This clone was detected a few times. Germline is not matched at one junction end, which may reflect a read error. V is TRBV2 and J is TRBJ1-2; possibly TRBD1 for D (6 bases). The V gene's germline CDR1 is SNHLY and CDR2 FYNNEI. The CDR3 contains 13 residues. The CDR3, as DNA: TGTGCCAGCAGTGAAGGGATGGACAGTCGGAGTAATTTC. Translating it yields CASSEGMDSRSNF.

This chain links TRBV11-2 with TRBJ2-4, with 12 bases identical to TRBD2. This CDR3 contains 18 residues. V dropped 2 bases and J dropped 0; count of bases not matched to a gene: 5. Germline CDR1 and CDR2: SGHAT and FQNNGV. The DNA of the CDR3 is TGTGCCAGCAGCTTACTAGCGGGAGGGCTAGTAGCCAAAAACATTCAGTACTTC. It is translated as CASSLLAGGLVAKNIQYF.

V is TRBV7-8 and J is TRBJ1-5, with D uncertain. CDR1 is SGHVS, CDR2 FQNEAQ, per germline. The V and J ends lost 5 bases and 0 bases respectively, with 14 bases between them. The CDR3 is 16 residues long. CDR3 loop: CASSPRVQYSNQPQHF. The CDR3 DNA reads TGTGCCAGCAGCCCGAGGGTCCAGTATAGCAATCAGCCCCAGCATTTT.

The chain is built from TRBV5-1 and TRBJ1-2; 11 positions match TRBD1. V lost 6 bases to trimming and J lost 8 bases; unmatched junction nucleotides: 12. The CDR3 loop spans 15 amino acids. The germline CDR1 and CDR2 sequences are SGHRS and YFSETQ. The CDR3 nucleotides are TGCGCCAGCACCCCGGGACAGGGGGACCGGGGAGGCTACACCTTC. Its translation is CASTPGQGDRGGYTF.

The V and J genes are TRBV4-1 and TRBJ1-1, with TRBD1 matching 8 bases. CDR3 length: 15 amino acids. The V gene end was trimmed by 5 bases and the J gene end by 1 base; junction bases not matched to a gene: 6. Germline V gene lookup returns CDR1 MGHRA and CDR2 YSYEKL. DNA of the CDR3: TGCGCCAGCAGCAGACAGGGGTCTGGGAACACTGAAGCTTTCTTT. Its protein product is CASSRQGSGNTEAFF.

The chain combines TRBV7-9 with TRBJ2-1; no clear D. Germline V gene lookup returns CDR1 SEHNR and CDR2 FQNEAQ (reference sequence). This CDR3 has 13 residues. V gave up 5 bases and J gave up 7 bases, with 12 bases separating them. The CDR3 sequence: CASSPLRQNEQFF. The DNA for the CDR3 is TGTGCCAGCAGCCCCCTGCGGCAAAATGAGCAGTTCTTC.

The V and J genes are TRBV7-2 and TRBJ2-7; 7 bases fit TRBD2. After removal of 0 bases from V and 7 bases from J, the junction contained 6 bases not matched to a gene. CDR3 length: 14 amino acids. CDR1 is SGHTA and CDR2 is FQGNSA in the germline V gene. CDR3 protein: CASSLANLGGEQYF. The CDR3 bases are TGTGCCAGCAGCTTAGCGAATTTGGGGGGGGAGCAGTACTTC.

This CDR3 reads CASKEVAGLYEQYF. CDR3 coding DNA: TGTGCCAGCAAGGAGGTAGCGGGACTCTACGAGCAGTACTTC. This rearrangement joins TRBV6-5 to TRBJ2-7; 8 nucleotides align to TRBD2. The CDR3 extends over 14 amino acids. V trimming: 7 bases; J trimming: 3 bases; junction bases outside the gene matches: 8. Germline CDR1 is MNHEY and CDR2 is SVGAGI.